Listed here is a single T cell receptor beta chain. Sequence at one end of the junction differs from germline and may be a read error. The sample belongs to a study of T cells in Graves' hyperthyroidism and ophthalmopathy. Patients aged 18 to 65 had newly diagnosed hyperthyroidism lasting under 2 months. The CDR3 loop spans 15 amino acids. CDR1 MDHEN and CDR2 SYDVKM come from the germline V gene. Regions amplified from RNA transcripts were the TCR beta CDR3 regions. During a first-round RT-PCR of the TCR CDR3, the HTBI primer set was used. TCRdb itself ran the multiplex PCR reads through MiXCR, one entry per CDR3 protein. Found here are about 400,000 distinct CDR3 sequences, 15% of them singletons; the top ten hold about 33%.

The gene calls are TRBV28 and TRBJ2-2; weak D call: TRBD1 (6 bases). This clonotype was sampled from a woman aged 30 to 39 with Graves' hyperthyroidism. The sample consisted of blood. The CDR3 loop reads CASSLGTKNTGELSF. The CDR3 DNA is TGTGCCAGCAGCCTCGGGACAAAGAACACCGGGGAGCTGTCTTTT.